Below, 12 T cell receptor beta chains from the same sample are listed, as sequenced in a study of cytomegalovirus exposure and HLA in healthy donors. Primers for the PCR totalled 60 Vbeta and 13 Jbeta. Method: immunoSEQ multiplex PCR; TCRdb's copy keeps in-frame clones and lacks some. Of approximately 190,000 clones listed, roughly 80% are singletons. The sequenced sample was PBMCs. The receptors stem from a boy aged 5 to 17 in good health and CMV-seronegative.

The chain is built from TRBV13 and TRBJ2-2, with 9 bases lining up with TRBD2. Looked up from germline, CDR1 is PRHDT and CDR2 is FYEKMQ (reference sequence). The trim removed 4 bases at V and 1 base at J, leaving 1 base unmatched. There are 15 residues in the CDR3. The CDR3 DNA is TGTGCCAGCAGCTCACTAGCGGGGAACACCGGGGAGCTGTTTTTT. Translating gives CASSSLAGNTGELFF.

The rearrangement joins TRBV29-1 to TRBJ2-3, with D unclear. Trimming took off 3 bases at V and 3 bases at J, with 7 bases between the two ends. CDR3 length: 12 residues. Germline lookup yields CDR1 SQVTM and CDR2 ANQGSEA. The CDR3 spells CSVEELTDTQYF. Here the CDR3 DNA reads TGCAGCGTTGAGGAGCTGACAGATACGCAGTATTTT.

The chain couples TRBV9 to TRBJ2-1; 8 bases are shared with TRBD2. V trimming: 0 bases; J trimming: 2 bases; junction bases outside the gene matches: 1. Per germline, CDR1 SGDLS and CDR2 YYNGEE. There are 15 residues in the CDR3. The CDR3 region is CASSVAGGPYNEQFF. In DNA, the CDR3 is TGTGCCAGCAGCGTAGCGGGAGGGCCCTACAATGAGCAGTTCTTC. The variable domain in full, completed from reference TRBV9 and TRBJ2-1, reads DSGVTQTPKHLITATGQRVTLRCSPRSGDLSVYWYQQSLDQGLQFLIQYYNGEERAKGNILERFSAQQFPDLHSELNLSSLELGDSALYFCASSVAGGPYNEQFFGPGTRLTVL.

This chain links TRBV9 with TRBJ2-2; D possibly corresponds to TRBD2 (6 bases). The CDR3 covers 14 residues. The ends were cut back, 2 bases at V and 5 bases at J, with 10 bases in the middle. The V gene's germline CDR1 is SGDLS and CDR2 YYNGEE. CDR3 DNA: TGTGCCAGCAGCGTGTCTGGAGGGACCGGGGAGCTGTTTTTT. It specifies CASSVSGGTGELFF.

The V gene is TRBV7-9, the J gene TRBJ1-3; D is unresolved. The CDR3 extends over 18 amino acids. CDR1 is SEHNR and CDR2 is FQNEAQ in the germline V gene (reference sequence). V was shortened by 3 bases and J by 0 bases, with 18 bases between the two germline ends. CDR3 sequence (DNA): TGTGCCAGCAGCTTTGACCCGAAACAGATACTCTCTGGAAACACCATATATTTT. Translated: CASSFDPKQILSGNTIYF.

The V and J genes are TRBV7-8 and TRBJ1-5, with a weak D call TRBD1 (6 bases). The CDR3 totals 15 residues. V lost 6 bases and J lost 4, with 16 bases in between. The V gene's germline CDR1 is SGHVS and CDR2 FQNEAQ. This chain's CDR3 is CASRPTGTLNQPQHF. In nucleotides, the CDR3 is TGTGCCAGCAGACCAACAGGGACCCTTAATCAGCCCCAGCATTTT.

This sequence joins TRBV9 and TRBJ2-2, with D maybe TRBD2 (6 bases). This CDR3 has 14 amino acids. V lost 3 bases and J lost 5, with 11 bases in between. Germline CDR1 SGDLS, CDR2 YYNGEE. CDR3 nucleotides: TGTGCCAGCAGCGCTCAGACTAGTACCGGGGAGCTGTTTTTT. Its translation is CASSAQTSTGELFF.

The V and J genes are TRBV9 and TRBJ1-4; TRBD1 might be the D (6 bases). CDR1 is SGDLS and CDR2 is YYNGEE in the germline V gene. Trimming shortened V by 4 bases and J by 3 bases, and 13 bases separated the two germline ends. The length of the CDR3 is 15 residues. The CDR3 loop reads CASSSRTAPNEKLFF. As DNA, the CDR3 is TGTGCCAGCAGCTCGCGGACAGCTCCTAATGAAAAACTGTTTTTT.

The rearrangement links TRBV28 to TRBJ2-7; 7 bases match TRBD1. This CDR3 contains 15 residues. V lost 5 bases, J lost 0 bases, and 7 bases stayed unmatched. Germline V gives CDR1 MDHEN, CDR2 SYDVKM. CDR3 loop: CASSPPGQSSYEQYF. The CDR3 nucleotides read TGTGCCAGCAGTCCACCGGGACAGAGCTCCTACGAGCAGTACTTC.

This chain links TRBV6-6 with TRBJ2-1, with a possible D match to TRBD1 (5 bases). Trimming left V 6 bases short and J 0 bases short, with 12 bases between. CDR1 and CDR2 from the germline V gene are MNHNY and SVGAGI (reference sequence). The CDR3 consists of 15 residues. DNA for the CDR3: TGTGCCAGCAGCCGCGAAGGGGTCTCCTACAATGAGCAGTTCTTC. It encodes CASSREGVSYNEQFF.

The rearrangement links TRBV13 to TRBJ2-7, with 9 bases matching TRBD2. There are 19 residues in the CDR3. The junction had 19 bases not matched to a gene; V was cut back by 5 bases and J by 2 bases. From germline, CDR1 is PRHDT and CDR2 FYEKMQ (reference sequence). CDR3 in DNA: TGTGCCAGCAGCCCTCATGACCCGGAGCGGGGGGAATTGCCCTACGAGCAGTACTTC. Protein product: CASSPHDPERGELPYEQYF.

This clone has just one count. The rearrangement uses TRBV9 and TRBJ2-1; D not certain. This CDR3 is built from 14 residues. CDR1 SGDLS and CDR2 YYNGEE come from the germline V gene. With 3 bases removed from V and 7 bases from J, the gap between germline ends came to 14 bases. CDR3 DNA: TGTGCCAGCAGCGCCCTCCTAACGCGTAATGAGCAGTTCTTC. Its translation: CASSALLTRNEQFF.